The subject of this entry is one T cell receptor beta chain. Only in-frame clones appear in the TCRdb table, and some are missing; sequencing was by immunoSEQ multiplex PCR. Among roughly 120,000 clones listed, roughly 83% were seen once. The sample comes from a study of blood T cell repertoires in COVID-19. For the study at large: Material from acute and convalescent COVID-19 was sourced from the United States, Italy and Spain.

This clonotype was sampled from a man aged 30 to 45 with acute or convalescent COVID-19. Sequencing used peripheral blood.

CDR3 sequence: CASSGLYGYTF. DNA for the CDR3: TGTGCCAGCAGCGGGCTATATGGCTACACCTTC. This chain uses TRBV13 with TRBJ1-2; D unclear. With 5 bases removed from V and 5 bases from J, the gap between germline ends came to 6 bases. This CDR3 comprises 11 residues. Germline V lookup: CDR1 PRHDT, CDR2 FYEKMQ (reference sequence).